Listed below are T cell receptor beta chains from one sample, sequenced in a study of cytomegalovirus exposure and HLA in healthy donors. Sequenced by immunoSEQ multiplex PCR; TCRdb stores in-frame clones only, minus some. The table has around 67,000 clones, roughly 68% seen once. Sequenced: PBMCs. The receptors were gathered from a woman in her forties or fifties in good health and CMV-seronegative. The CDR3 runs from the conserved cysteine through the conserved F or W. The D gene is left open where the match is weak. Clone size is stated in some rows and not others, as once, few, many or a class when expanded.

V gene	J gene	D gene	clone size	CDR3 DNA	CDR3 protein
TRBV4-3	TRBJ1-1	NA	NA	TGCGCCAGCAGCCAGTGGACAGATATGAACACTGAAGCTTTCTTT	CASSQWTDMNTEAFF
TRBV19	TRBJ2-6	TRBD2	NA	TGTGCCAGTACCCGGCGGGCTAGCGGGTCCCGCTCTGGGGCCAACGTCCTGACTTTC	CASTRRASGSRSGANVLTF
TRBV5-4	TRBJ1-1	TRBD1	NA	TGTGCCAGCAGCGCTTACTTGGGGACAGGGGGAGAAGCTTTCTTT	CASSAYLGTGGEAFF
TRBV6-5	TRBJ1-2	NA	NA	TGTGCCAGCAGTTACCGGGACAAAAACTATGGCTACACCTTC	CASSYRDKNYGYTF
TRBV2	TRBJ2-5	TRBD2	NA	TGTGCCAGCAGGACTAGCGGGGCGCAAGAGACCCAGTACTTC	CASRTSGAQETQYF
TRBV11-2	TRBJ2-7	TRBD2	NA	TGTGCCAGCAGCCGGGGACTAGCGGGAGCCTACGAGCAGTACTTC	CASSRGLAGAYEQYF
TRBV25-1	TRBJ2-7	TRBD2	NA	TGTGCCAGCAGGGGGACTAGCTCCTACGAGCAGTACTTC	CASRGTSSYEQYF
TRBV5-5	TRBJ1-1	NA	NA	TGTGCCAGCAGCCCGGCGGGCCAGCGCTTAATGAACACTGAAGCTTTCTTT	CASSPAGQRLMNTEAFF
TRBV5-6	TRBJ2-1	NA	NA	TGTGCCAGCATCCCCCCCGTCGATGCGGTGGATGAGCAGTTCTTC	CASIPPVDAVDEQFF
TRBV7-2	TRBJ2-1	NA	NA	TGTGCCAGCAGCTTTTCTGTGACGGGATCCTACAATGAGCAGTTCTTC	CASSFSVTGSYNEQFF
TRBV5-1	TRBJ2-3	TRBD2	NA	TGCGCCAGCAGCTCAATACTAGCGGGAGACGGGACAGATACGCAGTATTTT	CASSSILAGDGTDTQYF
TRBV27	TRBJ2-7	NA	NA	TGTGCCAGCAGTTTAGACTCCTCCACCTACGAGCAGTACTTC	CASSLDSSTYEQYF
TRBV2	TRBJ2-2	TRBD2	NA	TGTGCCAGCAGTGTATATTCCGGGACTAGCGGCGGGGAGCTGTTTTTT	CASSVYSGTSGGELFF
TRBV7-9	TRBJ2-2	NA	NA	TGTGCCAGCAGCTTAGTGCCGGGCACCGGGGAGCTGTTTTTT	CASSLVPGTGELFF
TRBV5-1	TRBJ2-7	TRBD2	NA	TGCGCCAGCAGCCTGGCCGGGACTAGCGGCGAGCAGTACTTC	CASSLAGTSGEQYF
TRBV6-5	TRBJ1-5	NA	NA	TGTGCCAGCATAGGGGGGGATCAGCCCCAGCATTTT	CASIGGDQPQHF
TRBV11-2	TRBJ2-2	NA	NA	TGTGCCACCTCACAGGGGAACACCGGGGAGCTGTTTTTT	CATSQGNTGELFF
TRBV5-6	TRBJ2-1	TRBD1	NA	TGTGCCAGCAGCTTGGCTTCAGGGGGCGCATATGAGCAGTTCTTC	CASSLASGGAYEQFF
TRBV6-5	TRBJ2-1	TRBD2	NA	TGTGCCAGCAGTTACTCTGCGGGAGAGGTTTACAATGAGCAGTTCTTC	CASSYSAGEVYNEQFF
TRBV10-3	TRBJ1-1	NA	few	TGTGCCATCAGTGATTTAGGGACACGGGACACTGAAGCTTTCTTT	CAISDLGTRDTEAFF
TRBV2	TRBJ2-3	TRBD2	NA	TGTGCCAGCAGTGCCGCGGGAGTGAGCACAGATACGCAGTATTTT	CASSAAGVSTDTQYF
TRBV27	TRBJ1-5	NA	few	TGTGCCAGCAGTCCCGGGGGCAATCAGCCCCAGCATTTT	CASSPGGNQPQHF
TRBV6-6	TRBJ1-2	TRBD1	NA	TGTGCCAGCAGTCAACTACAGGGGCACTTCTATGGCTACACCTTC	CASSQLQGHFYGYTF
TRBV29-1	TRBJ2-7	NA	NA	TGCAGCGTTGTGGTAGGAGCGGATTCAACCTACGAGCAGTACTTC	CSVVVGADSTYEQYF
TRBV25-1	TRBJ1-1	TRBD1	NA	TGTGCCAGCAGTGCGGTCCCGGGACAGGGCGGAAACACTGAAGCTTTCTTT	CASSAVPGQGGNTEAFF
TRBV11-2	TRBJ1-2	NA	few	TGTGCCAGCAGCTTAGGGCACAAATCATTCACCTTC	CASSLGHKSFTF
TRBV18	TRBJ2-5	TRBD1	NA	TGTGCCAGCTCGCGGACAGGGAATTCACAAGAGACCCAGTACTTC	CASSRTGNSQETQYF
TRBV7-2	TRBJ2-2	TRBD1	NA	TGTGCCAGCAGCGCACCTAGAGACAGGGCAAACACCGGGGAGCTGTTTTTT	CASSAPRDRANTGELFF
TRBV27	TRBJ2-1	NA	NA	TGTGCCAGCAGTTTTCGACATCACAATGAGCAGTTCTTC	CASSFRHHNEQFF
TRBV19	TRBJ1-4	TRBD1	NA	TGTGCCAGTACCTCGGGACAGCAGAACGAAAAACTGTTTTTT	CASTSGQQNEKLFF